Each of the 15 T cell receptor beta chains below was sequenced from the same sample in a study of post-analysis software for immune sequencing data. Unique molecular identifiers were present in the TCR beta cDNA libraries. Via MiXCR, TCRdb re-called the PCR reads, giving one row per CDR3 protein. The sample consists of around 770,000 distinct CDR3 sequences, 46% of them appearing once. Study-wide points: TRBV5-6, TRBV5-1 and TRBV20-1 belonged to a set of a few TRBV segments that were more frequent in patients than controls.

Antigens for these TCRs are unknown. Sequenced material: blood. These TCRs come from a girl under 18 with multiple sclerosis.

The chain has TRBV11-2 and TRBJ1-2; no definite D call. In germline, CDR1 is SGHAT, CDR2 FQNNGV. The CDR3 runs to 15 residues. V lost 0 bases to trimming and J lost 4 bases, with 12 bases between them. The CDR3 loop reads CASSLEAGTSYGYTF. DNA of the CDR3: TGTGCCAGCAGCTTAGAGGCAGGAACATCCTATGGCTACACCTTC.

The chain combines TRBV29-1 with TRBJ2-3; 7 nucleotides match TRBD1. The CDR3 loop spans 15 amino acids. V shed 2 bases, J shed 1 base, and the junction held 6 bases outside the gene matches. CDR1 and CDR2 from the germline V gene are SQVTM and ANQGSEA. CDR3 nucleotide sequence: TGCAGCGTTGAAAGCGGTACAGGGGGCACAGATACGCAGTATTTT. Translation: CSVESGTGGTDTQYF.

The V gene is TRBV20-1, the J gene TRBJ2-3, with a weak D call TRBD2 (7 bases). The V end lost 0 bases, the J end lost 0 bases, and 19 bases lay between the germline ends. The germline V gene has CDR1 DFQATT and CDR2 SNEGSKA (reference sequence). The CDR3 sequence is 18 residues long. CDR3 sequence (DNA): TGCAGTGCTAGAGAGAGAGGGGGGGCTCGACCCAGCACAGATACGCAGTATTTT. Amino acid sequence: CSARERGGARPSTDTQYF.

The V gene is TRBV20-1, the J gene TRBJ2-5; D might be TRBD1 (6 bases). Germline V gives CDR1 DFQATT, CDR2 SNEGSKA (reference sequence). The CDR3 is 14 amino acids. V shed 0 bases and J shed 11 bases, with 19 bases lying between them. The CDR3 bases are TGCAGTGCTAGAGATCCGGGACAAATTTACAAGCAGTACTTC. It encodes CSARDPGQIYKQYF.

The chain carries TRBV9 and TRBJ2-1; possibly TRBD2 for D (6 bases). Trimming pared 6 bases from V and 2 bases from J, leaving 15 bases between. The CDR3 runs to 15 residues. CDR1 and CDR2 from the germline V gene are SGDLS and YYNGEE. CDR3 sequence reads: CASNPSGLPYNEQFF. Written as DNA, the CDR3 is TGTGCCAGCAATCCCAGCGGACTACCCTACAATGAGCAGTTCTTC.

The rearrangement links TRBV20-1 to TRBJ1-2, with 9 positions matching TRBD1. Germline V lookup: CDR1 DFQATT, CDR2 SNEGSKA (reference sequence). With 6 bases clipped from V and 7 bases from J, the junction kept 9 bases outside the gene matches. The CDR3 totals 13 residues. The chain's CDR3 is CSARTGATPGYTF. CDR3 in DNA: TGCAGTGCGAGGACAGGGGCGACGCCTGGCTACACCTTC.

The chain couples TRBV29-1 to TRBJ2-5; D ambiguous. V shed 4 bases and J shed 4 bases, with 10 bases lying between them. The CDR3 loop spans 12 amino acids. The germline V gene encodes CDR1 SQVTM and CDR2 ANQGSEA. The CDR3, as DNA: TGCAGCGTTGTGGTTAGTTCAGAGACCCAGTACTTC. It specifies CSVVVSSETQYF.

The chain links TRBV29-1 to TRBJ2-7; D might be TRBD2 (6 bases). Between the trimmed V and J ends, which lost 1 base and 4 bases, there was a span of 11 bases. This CDR3 region has 13 residues. Germline V gives CDR1 SQVTM, CDR2 ANQGSEA. CDR3 loop: CSVEASGRYEQYF. The CDR3 nucleotides are TGCAGCGTTGAAGCATCCGGGAGATACGAGCAGTACTTC.

CDR3 residues: CSARPGSSYGYTF. CDR3 nucleotides: TGCAGTGCTAGACCTGGGAGTAGCTATGGCTACACCTTC. This rearrangement joins TRBV20-1 to TRBJ1-2, with D unclear. Trimming took 2 bases from V and 4 from J, leaving 11 bases between them. The CDR3 runs to 13 residues. The germline V gene has CDR1 DFQATT and CDR2 SNEGSKA (reference sequence).

This chain uses TRBV12-3 or TRBV12-4 with TRBJ2-1, with TRBD2 as a possible D gene (6 bases). The V gene lost 4 bases and the J gene lost 5 bases, with 15 bases spanning the gap. The CDR3 loop spans 15 amino acids. CDR3 amino acids: CASSYLLARDNEQFF. The CDR3 nucleotides are TGTGCCAGCAGTTATTTGCTAGCGCGGGACAATGAGCAGTTCTTC.

The chain employs TRBV29-1 and TRBJ2-3; D remains ambiguous. The CDR3 contains 11 residues. V was pared by 6 bases and J by 8 bases, with 12 bases between. Germline CDR1 is SQVTM and CDR2 is ANQGSEA. The CDR3 here is CSVGSKGTQYF. CDR3 coding DNA: TGCAGCGTGGGGTCTAAGGGTACGCAGTATTTT.

The chain recombines TRBV6-2 or TRBV6-3 with TRBJ2-7; D is uncertain. V shed 6 bases and J shed 5 bases, with 11 bases lying between them. The CDR3 consists of 12 residues. Germline lookup yields CDR1 MNHEY and CDR2 SVGEGT. CDR3 protein: CASSYRSDEQYF. The CDR3 DNA reads as TGTGCCAGCAGCTATCGGTCGGACGAGCAGTACTTC.

V is TRBV20-1 and J is TRBJ1-6; the D gene is possibly TRBD1 (6 bases). The CDR3 sequence is 16 residues long. The V gene lost 6 bases and the J gene lost 1 base, with 16 bases spanning the gap. The germline gives CDR1 DFQATT, CDR2 SNEGSKA (reference sequence). The CDR3 nucleotides are TGCAGTGCAAAAAACACAGGGCTTTCCTATAATTCACCCCTCCACTTT. This encodes CSAKNTGLSYNSPLHF.

The chain combines TRBV6-2 or TRBV6-3 with TRBJ2-1; perhaps TRBD1 as D (6 bases). The V gene lost 0 bases and the J gene lost 5 bases, with 17 bases spanning the gap. Germline V CDR1 and CDR2: MNHEY, SVGEGT. The CDR3 sequence is 17 residues long. The CDR3 region has the DNA TGTGCCAGCAGTTACTCGAGGGGGAGTGGGGCTGACAATGAGCAGTTCTTC. Its protein product is CASSYSRGSGADNEQFF.

The chain combines TRBV12-3 or TRBV12-4 with TRBJ2-7; 7 bases line up with TRBD2. Unmatched junction bases numbered 9, after V lost 4 bases and J lost 3 bases. This CDR3 has 15 amino acids. The CDR3 nucleotides are TGTGCCAGCAGTTCCCGGGGAGGGGAAGGCTACGAGCAGTACTTC. It is translated as CASSSRGGEGYEQYF.